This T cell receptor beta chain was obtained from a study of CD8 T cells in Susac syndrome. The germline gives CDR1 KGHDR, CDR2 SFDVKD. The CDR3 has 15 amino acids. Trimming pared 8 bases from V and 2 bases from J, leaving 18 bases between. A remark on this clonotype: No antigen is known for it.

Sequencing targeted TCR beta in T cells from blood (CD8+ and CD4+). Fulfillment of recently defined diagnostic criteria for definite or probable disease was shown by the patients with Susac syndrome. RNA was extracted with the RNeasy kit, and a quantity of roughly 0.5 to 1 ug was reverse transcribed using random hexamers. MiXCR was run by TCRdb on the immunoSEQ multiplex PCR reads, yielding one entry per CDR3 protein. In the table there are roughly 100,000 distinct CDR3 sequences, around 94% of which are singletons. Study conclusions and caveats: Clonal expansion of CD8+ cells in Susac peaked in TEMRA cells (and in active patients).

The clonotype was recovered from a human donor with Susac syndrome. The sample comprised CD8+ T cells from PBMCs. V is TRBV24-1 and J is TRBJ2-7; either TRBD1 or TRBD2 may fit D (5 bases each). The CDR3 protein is CATTVTTGRAYEQYF. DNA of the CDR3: TGTGCCACCACTGTGACAACGGGGCGAGCCTACGAGCAGTACTTC.